The next 30 T cell receptor beta chains were all read from a single sample in a study of identical twins. MiXCR, applied by TCRdb to the 5' RACE reads, yields one record per CDR3 protein. Of roughly 690,000 distinct CDR3 sequences listed, over 5% are singletons. Sequenced material: naive T cells sorted from blood. The receptors stem from a man younger than 35 in good health.

Many counts were recorded for this clonotype. The rearrangement joins TRBV6-6 to TRBJ2-1; D is unresolved. V was trimmed by 2 bases and J by 6 bases, leaving 8 bases between them. The CDR3 contains 13 residues. CDR1 is MNHNY and CDR2 is SVGAGI in the germline V gene (reference sequence). CDR3 region: CASSYLERNEQFF. The DNA of the CDR3 is TGTGCCAGCAGTTACCTTGAACGCAATGAGCAGTTCTTC.

This clonotype was seen ten or more times. V usage is TRBV29-1 and J usage is TRBJ2-7, with D perhaps matching TRBD1 (6 bases). The germline V and J ends were trimmed by 3 bases and 7 bases, with 22 bases remaining between them. Germline V gene sequence: CDR1 SQVTM, CDR2 ANQGSEA. The length of the CDR3 is 15 residues. CDR3 in DNA: TGCAGCGTTGACGCGACAGGCCGTAAGTCGGGAGAGCAGTACTTC. It translates to CSVDATGRKSGEQYF.

This clonotype was seen a few times. The chain has TRBV5-1 and TRBJ2-7; a weak D match, TRBD1 (6 bases). The germline V gene has CDR1 SGHRS and CDR2 YFSETQ. V shed 2 bases and J shed 5 bases, with 11 bases lying between them. The CDR3 is 13 residues long. This chain's CDR3 is CASSFWDMDEQYF. The CDR3 nucleotides read TGCGCCAGCAGCTTCTGGGACATGGACGAGCAGTACTTC.

The V and J genes are TRBV2 and TRBJ1-1; no clear D. The V end was cut by 3 bases, the J end by 3 bases, with 8 bases between. The CDR3 runs to 13 residues. Germline-derived CDR1 and CDR2 are SNHLY and FYNNEI. This CDR3 is CASSEFRDTEAFF. The CDR3 DNA follows: TGTGCCAGCAGTGAGTTTCGGGACACTGAAGCTTTCTTT. Looking up the rest from reference TRBV2 and TRBJ1-1 gives the full variable domain: EPEVTQTPSHQVTQMGQEVILRCVPISNHLYFYWYRQILGQKVEFLVSFYNNEISEKSEIFDDQFSVERPDGSNFTLKIRSTKLEDSAMYFCASSEFRDTEAFFGQGTRLTVV.

This clonotype was detected a few times. This sequence joins TRBV15 and TRBJ2-2; no firm D call. CDR1 is LNHNV and CDR2 is YYDKDF in the germline V gene (reference sequence). There are 12 residues in the CDR3. The V and J ends lost 11 bases and 3 bases respectively, with 10 bases between them. The CDR3 DNA sequence: TGTGCCGCTCGAGGCGACACCGGGGAGCTGTTTTTT. It yields the protein CAARGDTGELFF. Complete variable domain (other parts from reference TRBV15 and TRBJ2-2): DAMVIQNPRYQVTQFGKPVTLSCSQTLNHNVMYWYQQKSSQAPKLLFHYYDKDFNNEADTPDNFQSRRPNTSFCFLDIRSPGLGDTAMYLCAARGDTGELFFGEGSRLTVL.

This clonotype was observed a few times. The CDR3 DNA reads TGTGCCAGCAGCGTCACAGGGACCCCGAGAACCGGGGAGCTGTTTTTT. This encodes CASSVTGTPRTGELFF. V and J are TRBV7-9 and TRBJ2-2, with TRBD1 as a possible D gene (6 bases). Trimming left V 5 bases short and J 5 bases short, with 18 bases between. The germline V gene has CDR1 SEHNR and CDR2 FQNEAQ (reference sequence). This CDR3 region has 16 residues. Drawing the rest from reference TRBV7-9 and TRBJ2-2, the complete variable domain is DTGVSQNPRHKITKRGQNVTFRCDPISEHNRLYWYRQTLGQGPEFLTYFQNEAQLEKSRLLSDRFSAERPKGSFSTLEIQRTEQGDSAMYLCASSVTGTPRTGELFFGEGSRLTVL.

The sample holds a few counts of this clonotype. The chain joins TRBV7-8 to TRBJ2-1; D gene unclear. CDR1 is SGHVS, CDR2 FQNEAQ, per germline. V was shortened by 5 bases and J by 5 bases, with 16 bases between the two germline ends. The length of the CDR3 is 15 residues. The CDR3 here is CASSPRWTENNEQFF. CDR3 sequence (DNA): TGTGCCAGCAGCCCCCGATGGACGGAAAACAATGAGCAGTTCTTC.

This sequence joins TRBV5-1 and TRBJ2-3; tentative D call: TRBD1 (6 bases). Germline values: CDR1 SGHRS, CDR2 YFSETQ. V was cut by 5 bases and J by 2 bases, with 12 bases left in between. The CDR3 runs 14 residues. CDR3 sequence (DNA): TGCGCCAGCAGGCGGACAGCAGCCACAGATACGCAGTATTTT. As protein: CASRRTAATDTQYF.

This chain connects TRBV20-1 to TRBJ2-7, with 7 bases that match TRBD2. J was trimmed by 9 bases and V by 3 bases; bases with no gene match: 14. This CDR3 spans 14 amino acids. Germline assignment: CDR1 DFQATT and CDR2 SNEGSKA (reference sequence). The CDR3 sequence: CSASVLAVEFGQYF. As DNA, the CDR3 is TGCAGTGCTAGTGTGCTAGCGGTTGAATTCGGGCAGTACTTC.

V usage is TRBV11-3 and J usage is TRBJ2-1; 12 nucleotides line up with TRBD2. The germline gives CDR1 SGHNT, CDR2 YENEEA. The CDR3 has 16 amino acids. V lost 1 base, J lost 3 bases, and 1 base stayed unmatched. The CDR3 DNA follows: TGTGCCAGCAGCTTAGGGACTAGCGGGGACTACAATGAGCAGTTCTTC. This gives the protein CASSLGTSGDYNEQFF.

In this sample, this clonotype turned up a few times. CDR3: CASSLSSVVQETQYF. DNA of the CDR3: TGCGCCAGCAGCTTGAGCTCAGTTGTACAAGAGACCCAGTACTTC. V usage is TRBV5-1 and J usage is TRBJ2-5; D unresolved. This CDR3 spans 15 amino acids. Trimming cost V 1 base and J 2 bases, with 12 bases left between them. Germline CDR1 and CDR2: SGHRS and YFSETQ.

This clonotype was counted ten times or more. The J gene is TRBJ2-5, the V gene TRBV12-3 or TRBV12-4, with 11 bases fitting TRBD2. This CDR3 has 15 residues. V was clipped by 5 bases and J by 5 bases; unmatched bases: 7. The CDR3 coding sequence is TGTGCCAGCAGTACACTAGCGGGAGTAGGGGAGACCCAGTACTTC. It yields the protein CASSTLAGVGETQYF.

This clonotype was seen repeatedly, ten times or more. Here the CDR3 reads CSARDSWGDTGELFF. The CDR3 bases are TGCAGTGCTAGAGATTCGTGGGGTGACACCGGGGAGCTGTTTTTT. V and J are TRBV20-1 and TRBJ2-2, with no clear D. Deletions cut 0 bases from V and 3 bases from J, with 11 bases between. The CDR3 contains 15 residues. Germline CDR1 and CDR2: DFQATT and SNEGSKA (reference sequence).

This clonotype was observed many times. The rearrangement joins TRBV10-3 to TRBJ2-2; TRBD1 is a possible D gene (6 bases). The CDR3 runs 15 residues. Between the trimmed V and J ends, which lost 6 bases and 0 bases, there was a span of 11 bases. The germline V gene has CDR1 ENHRY and CDR2 SYGVKD. CDR3 residues: CAISYGTSNTGELFF. The CDR3 nucleotides are TGTGCCATCAGCTACGGGACATCGAACACCGGGGAGCTGTTTTTT.

This clonotype was recorded at least ten times. The V call is TRBV12-3 or TRBV12-4, the J call TRBJ2-1; no reliable D call. The CDR3 totals 15 residues. V gave up 4 bases and J gave up 0 bases, with 10 bases separating them. CDR3 DNA sequence: TGTGCCAGCAGTTACGACTGGAGCTCCTACAATGAGCAGTTCTTC. This sequence encodes CASSYDWSSYNEQFF.

Ten or more counts support this clonotype. The rearrangement links TRBV5-1 to TRBJ1-2, with D uncertain. V dropped 5 bases and J dropped 5 bases, with 13 bases sitting between them. Germline lookup yields CDR1 SGHRS and CDR2 YFSETQ. The CDR3 has 13 amino acids. CDR3 DNA sequence: TGCGCCAGCAGGCCCGCGGCACTATATGGCTACACCTTC. This gives the protein CASRPAALYGYTF.

This clonotype was detected many times. J is TRBJ2-2 and V is TRBV20-1; no reliable D call. The CDR3 is 13 amino acids. The germline V gene has CDR1 DFQATT and CDR2 SNEGSKA (reference sequence). V was clipped by 0 bases and J by 7 bases, with 9 bases between them. The CDR3, as DNA: TGCAGTGCTAGAGACCACCGGAACGGGGAGCTGTTTTTT. This sequence encodes CSARDHRNGELFF.

This clonotype was counted ten times or more. The chain uses TRBV6-5 and TRBJ2-7, with TRBD1 matching over 11 bases. The germline CDR1 and CDR2 sequences are MNHEY and SVGAGI. Germline trimming cut 4 bases from V and 4 bases from J; bases unmatched to any gene: 3. The CDR3 extends over 14 amino acids. CDR3 residues: CASSSDRGLYEQYF. DNA for the CDR3: TGTGCCAGCAGTTCGGACAGGGGGCTTTACGAGCAGTACTTC.

This rearrangement joins TRBV5-1 to TRBJ2-1; 8 nucleotides agree with TRBD1. V was clipped by 0 bases and J by 8 bases; unmatched bases: 4. This CDR3 region has 14 residues. Germline V gene data show CDR1 as SGHRS and CDR2 as YFSETQ. DNA of the CDR3: TGCGCCAGCAGCTTGGTAATACAGGGGGATGAGCAGTTCTTC. Residues: CASSLVIQGDEQFF.

This clonotype has a count of ten or more. The chain uses TRBV6-5 and TRBJ2-3; tentative D call: TRBD2 (5 bases). CDR1 is MNHEY and CDR2 is SVGAGI in the germline V gene. The CDR3 is made up of 15 amino acids. V was shortened by 4 bases and J by 6 bases, with 17 bases between the two germline ends. DNA of the CDR3: TGTGCCAGCAGTTCAAAACTCCCCGGGGTCGATACGCAGTATTTT. The encoded protein is CASSSKLPGVDTQYF.

The J gene is TRBJ2-5, the V gene TRBV29-1; 9 bases are a match to TRBD1. The V segment lost 6 bases and the J segment 5 bases; nucleotides outside the gene matches: 13. Per the germline V gene, CDR1 is SQVTM and CDR2 is ANQGSEA. CDR3 length: 15 residues. CDR3 sequence reads: CSVRLGQGARETQYF. The CDR3 DNA reads as TGCAGCGTAAGGTTGGGACAGGGTGCTCGGGAGACCCAGTACTTC.

This clonotype was found many times. This chain uses TRBV20-1 with TRBJ2-3, with a weak D call TRBD1 (5 bases). Per the germline V gene, CDR1 is DFQATT and CDR2 is SNEGSKA (reference sequence). The CDR3 contains 12 residues. Between the trimmed V and J ends, which lost 6 bases and 4 bases, there was a span of 11 bases. For the CDR3, the DNA is TGCAGTGCGACACAGGCCCCAGATACGCAGTATTTT. Translating it yields CSATQAPDTQYF.

This chain uses TRBV4-1 with TRBJ2-3, with D perhaps matching TRBD1 (6 bases). The germline V and J ends were trimmed by 4 bases and 2 bases, with 19 bases remaining between them. The CDR3 is 17 amino acids. CDR1 and CDR2 from the germline V gene are MGHRA and YSYEKL. This CDR3 reads CASSPPGTTGFTDTQYF. DNA for the CDR3: TGCGCCAGCAGCCCCCCGGGGACCACAGGGTTCACAGATACGCAGTATTTT.

This clonotype was counted many times. This chain uses TRBV29-1 with TRBJ2-3; D is uncertain. CDR1 SQVTM and CDR2 ANQGSEA come from the germline V gene. The CDR3 length is 15 residues. The V end lost 8 bases, the J end lost 4 bases, and 22 bases lay between the germline ends. The CDR3 region is CSLSGRQVDPDTQYF. CDR3 DNA: TGCAGCCTCTCAGGCAGGCAGGTTGATCCAGATACGCAGTATTTT.

This clonotype was picked up many times. The rearrangement uses TRBV12-3 or TRBV12-4 and TRBJ2-1; no clear D gene. This CDR3 spans 11 amino acids. V gave up 6 bases and J gave up 4 bases, with 4 bases separating them. CDR3 DNA sequence: TGTGCCAGCAGGTCATACAATGAGCAGTTCTTC. This gives the protein CASRSYNEQFF.

There are many counts of this clonotype. The rearrangement joins TRBV4-2 to TRBJ2-1; 11 bases map to TRBD1. CDR1 is LGHNA, CDR2 YNFKEQ, per germline. The CDR3 is made up of 16 amino acids. V lost 4 bases and J lost 7; bases outside the gene matches: 9. CDR3 bases: TGTGCCAGCAGCCCTTTGCCGGGACAGGGGGGGAATGAGCAGTTCTTC. It codes for CASSPLPGQGGNEQFF.

The chain combines TRBV5-1 with TRBJ2-7, with 10 bases that match TRBD2. This CDR3 is 15 amino acids long. The germline gives CDR1 SGHRS, CDR2 YFSETQ. V dropped 7 bases and J dropped 2; count of bases not matched to a gene: 9. In DNA, the CDR3 is TGCGCCAGCGCTCCCCAAGGACTAGCGGCCTACGAGCAGTACTTC. This sequence encodes CASAPQGLAAYEQYF.

In its sample, this clonotype was seen many times. The V gene is TRBV5-1, the J gene TRBJ2-4; D unclear. CDR1 is SGHRS and CDR2 is YFSETQ in the germline V gene. The CDR3 is 14 residues long. The V end was cut by 4 bases, the J end by 5 bases, with 13 bases between. The CDR3, as DNA: TGCGCCAGCAGCCAAAACACAGCTGAAAACATTCAGTACTTC. Its protein product is CASSQNTAENIQYF.

A few counts support this clonotype. The chain has TRBV18 and TRBJ2-3; D uncertain. The V gene's germline CDR1 is KGHSH and CDR2 LQKENI. V lost 2 bases to trimming and J lost 1 base, with 7 bases between them. This CDR3 is built from 14 residues. The CDR3 loop reads CASSPDTRTDTQYF. The CDR3 DNA reads as TGTGCCAGCTCACCAGATACACGCACAGATACGCAGTATTTT.

The sample holds a few counts of this clonotype. The chain joins TRBV28 to TRBJ2-1, with 7 nucleotides matching TRBD1. V shed 7 bases, J shed 8 bases, and the junction held 8 bases outside the gene matches. This CDR3 is 13 amino acids long. CDR1 and CDR2 from the germline V gene are MDHEN and SYDVKM. The CDR3 spells CASTGGLVDEQFF. The CDR3 DNA sequence: TGTGCCAGCACAGGGGGTCTGGTGGATGAGCAGTTCTTC.